This TCR delta chain came from a study of γδ T cells in repeated Plasmodium falciparum infection. For the study at large: Donors had four controlled P. falciparum NF54 infections over 644 days. Points from the study as a whole: Donors in Mali lived in a small rural village, largely one ethnic group.

TCRdb re-called clones from the multiplex PCR reads via CATT. The data show around 52,000 delta-chain clones, about 1.5% seen once. This clone came up many times. Its matching antigen is unknown. A far larger clone is one base from this, pointing to a likely read error. In germline, CDR1 is TSWWSYY, CDR2 QGS. There are 13 residues in the CDR3. V was clipped by 5 bases and J by 1 base, with 8 bases between them. Gammadelta T cells were flow-sorted from PBMC into Vgamma9/Vdelta2+ and Vdelta2-negative populations for bulk analysis. The chain has TRDV1 and TRDJ1, with unresolved D. The source material was gamma-delta T cells from blood. The clonotype originates from a pool of human donors (malaria-infected and uninfected, not separated). CDR3 bases: TGTGCTCTTGGGCTGCGGGGCACCGATAAACTCATCTTT. It is translated as CALGLRGTDKLIF.